This TCR beta chain was profiled in a study of identical twins. Findings and caveats of the study: Researchers reported excess low generation probability among twin-shared out-of-frame alpha sequences.

Concerning this clonotype itself: Its specificity is unknown.

TCRdb recomputed calls from the 5' RACE reads with MiXCR, one row per CDR3 protein. The repertoire consists of 1.5 million to 2 million distinct CDR3 sequences, with about 30% occurring once and the leading ten covering approximately 0.25%. Germline CDR1 reads SEHNR; CDR2 reads FQNEAQ (reference sequence). The CDR3 is 16 amino acids. Trimming cost V 2 bases and J 0 bases, with 10 bases left between them. Sequenced: cord blood. This receptor was obtained from a newborn girl in good health. This chain uses TRBV7-9 with TRBJ2-2, with D uncertain. For the CDR3, the DNA is TGTGCCAGCAGCTTACTTCGAGGAACGAACACCGGGGAGCTGTTTTTT. Encoded protein: CASSLLRGTNTGELFF.